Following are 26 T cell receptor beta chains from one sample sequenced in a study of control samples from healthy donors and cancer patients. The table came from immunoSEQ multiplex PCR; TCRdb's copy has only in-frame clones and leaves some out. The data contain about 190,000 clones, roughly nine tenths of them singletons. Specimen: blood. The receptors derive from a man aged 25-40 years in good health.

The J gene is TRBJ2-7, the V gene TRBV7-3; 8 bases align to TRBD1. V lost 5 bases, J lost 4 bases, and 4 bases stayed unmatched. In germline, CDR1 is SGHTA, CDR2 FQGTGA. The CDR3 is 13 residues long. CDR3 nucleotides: TGTGCCAGCAGCCACGACAGGGGTTACGAGCAGTACTTC. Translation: CASSHDRGYEQYF.

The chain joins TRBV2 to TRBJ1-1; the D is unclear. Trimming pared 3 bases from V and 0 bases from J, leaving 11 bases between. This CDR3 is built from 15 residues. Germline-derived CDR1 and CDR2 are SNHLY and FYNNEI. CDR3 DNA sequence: TGTGCCAGCAGTGAGGACGACACCCTGAACACTGAAGCTTTCTTT. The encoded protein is CASSEDDTLNTEAFF.

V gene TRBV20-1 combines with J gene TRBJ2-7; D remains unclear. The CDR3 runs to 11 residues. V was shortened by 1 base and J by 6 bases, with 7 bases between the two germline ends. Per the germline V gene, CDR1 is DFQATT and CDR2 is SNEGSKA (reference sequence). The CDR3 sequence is CSARADGEQYF. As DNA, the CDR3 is TGCAGTGCTAGAGCGGATGGCGAGCAGTACTTC.

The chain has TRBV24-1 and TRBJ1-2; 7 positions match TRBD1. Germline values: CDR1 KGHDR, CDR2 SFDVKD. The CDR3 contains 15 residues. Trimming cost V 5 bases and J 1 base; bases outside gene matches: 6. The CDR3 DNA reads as TGTGCCACCAGTGGGGGGACAGACCTTAACTATGGCTACACCTTC. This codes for CATSGGTDLNYGYTF.

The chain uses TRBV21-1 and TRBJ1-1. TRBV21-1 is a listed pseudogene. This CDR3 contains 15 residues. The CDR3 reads CASKIPGPYSTEAFF. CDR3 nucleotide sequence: TGTGCCAGCAAAATACCGGGCCCCTATTCTACTGAAGCTTTCTTT.

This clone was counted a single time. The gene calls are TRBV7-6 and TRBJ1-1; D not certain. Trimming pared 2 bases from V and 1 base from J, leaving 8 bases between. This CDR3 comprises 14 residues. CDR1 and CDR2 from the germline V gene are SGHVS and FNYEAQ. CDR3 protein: CASSLFERNTEAFF. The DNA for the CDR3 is TGTGCCAGCAGCTTATTTGAGAGGAACACTGAAGCTTTCTTT.

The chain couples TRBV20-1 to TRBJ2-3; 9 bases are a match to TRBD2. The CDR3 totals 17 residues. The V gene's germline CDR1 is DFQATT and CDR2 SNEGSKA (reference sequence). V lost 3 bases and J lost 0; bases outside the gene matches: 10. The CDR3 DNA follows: TGCAGTGCTAGTTTGCCTAGCGGGGCTACTAGCACAGATACGCAGTATTTT. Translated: CSASLPSGATSTDTQYF.

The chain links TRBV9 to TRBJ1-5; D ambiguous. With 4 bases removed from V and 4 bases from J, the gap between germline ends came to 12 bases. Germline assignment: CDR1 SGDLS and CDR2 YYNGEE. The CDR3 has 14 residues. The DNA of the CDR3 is TGTGCCAGCAGCCTTGGACGGGAGAATCAGCCCCAGCATTTT. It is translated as CASSLGRENQPQHF.

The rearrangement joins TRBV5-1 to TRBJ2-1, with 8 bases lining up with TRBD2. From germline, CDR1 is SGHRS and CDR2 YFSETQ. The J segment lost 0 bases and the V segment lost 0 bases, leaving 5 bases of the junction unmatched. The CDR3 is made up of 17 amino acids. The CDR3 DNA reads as TGCGCCAGCAGCTTGGATCTCGGGGGGGCCTCCTACAATGAGCAGTTCTTC. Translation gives CASSLDLGGASYNEQFF.

Here the CDR3 DNA reads TGTGCCAGCAGCTTGTCTGGGACAGGGGTCAATGAGCAGTTCTTC. It yields the protein CASSLSGTGVNEQFF. V is TRBV7-9 and J is TRBJ2-1, with 10 bases that match TRBD1. The germline CDR1 and CDR2 sequences are SEHNR and FQNEAQ (reference sequence). Trimming cost V 3 bases and J 6 bases; bases outside gene matches: 5. This CDR3 comprises 15 residues. Using reference TRBV7-9 and TRBJ2-1 for the parts outside the CDR3, the full variable domain is DTGVSQNPRHKITKRGQNVTFRCDPISEHNRLYWYRQTLGQGPEFLTYFQNEAQLEKSRLLSDRFSAERPKGSFSTLEIQRTEQGDSAMYLCASSLSGTGVNEQFFGPGTRLTVL.

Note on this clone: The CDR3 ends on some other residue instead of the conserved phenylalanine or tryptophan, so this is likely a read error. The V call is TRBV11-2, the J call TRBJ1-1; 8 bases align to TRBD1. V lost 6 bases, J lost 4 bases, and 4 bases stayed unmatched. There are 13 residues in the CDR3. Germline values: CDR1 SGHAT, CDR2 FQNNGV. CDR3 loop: CASSSDRATEAFL. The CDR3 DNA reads TGTGCCAGCAGTTCGGACAGGGCCACTGAAGCTTTCCTT.

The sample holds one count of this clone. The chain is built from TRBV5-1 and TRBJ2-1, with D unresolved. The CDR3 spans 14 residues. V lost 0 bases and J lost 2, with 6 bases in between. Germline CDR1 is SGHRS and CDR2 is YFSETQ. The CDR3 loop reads CASSLAVAYNEQFF. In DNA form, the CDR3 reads TGCGCCAGCAGCTTGGCTGTTGCCTACAATGAGCAGTTCTTC.

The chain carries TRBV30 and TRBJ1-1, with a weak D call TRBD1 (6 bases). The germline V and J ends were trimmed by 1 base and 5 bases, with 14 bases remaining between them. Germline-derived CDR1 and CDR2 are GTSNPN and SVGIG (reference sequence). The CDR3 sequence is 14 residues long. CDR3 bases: TGTGCCTGGAGTGGCCAGGGGAGAGGGACTGAAGCTTTCTTT. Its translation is CAWSGQGRGTEAFF.

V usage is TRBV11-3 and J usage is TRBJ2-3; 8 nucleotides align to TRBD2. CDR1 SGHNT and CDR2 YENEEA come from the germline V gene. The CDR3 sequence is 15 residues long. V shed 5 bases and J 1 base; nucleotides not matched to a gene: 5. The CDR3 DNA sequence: TGTGCCAGCAGCCTCACGGGGGGGCGCACAGATACGCAGTATTTT. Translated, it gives CASSLTGGRTDTQYF.

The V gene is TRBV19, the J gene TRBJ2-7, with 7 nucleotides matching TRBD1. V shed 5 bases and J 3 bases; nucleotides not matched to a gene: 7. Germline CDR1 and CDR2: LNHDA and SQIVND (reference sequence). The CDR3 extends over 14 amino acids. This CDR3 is CASSPGTVDYEQYF. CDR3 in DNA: TGTGCCAGTAGTCCGGGGACAGTAGACTACGAGCAGTACTTC.

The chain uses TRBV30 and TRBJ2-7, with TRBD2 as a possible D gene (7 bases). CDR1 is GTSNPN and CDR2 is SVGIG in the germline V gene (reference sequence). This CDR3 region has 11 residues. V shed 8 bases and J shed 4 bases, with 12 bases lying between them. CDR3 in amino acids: CAVAGAYEQYF. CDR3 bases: TGTGCCGTGGCGGGGGCTTACGAGCAGTACTTC.

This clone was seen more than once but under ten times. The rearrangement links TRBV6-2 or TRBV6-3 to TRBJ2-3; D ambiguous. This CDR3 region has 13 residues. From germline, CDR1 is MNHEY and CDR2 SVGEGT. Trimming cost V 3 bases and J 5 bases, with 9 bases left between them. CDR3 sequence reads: CASSYSPLDTQYF. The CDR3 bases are TGTGCCAGCAGTTATTCGCCGCTAGATACGCAGTATTTT.

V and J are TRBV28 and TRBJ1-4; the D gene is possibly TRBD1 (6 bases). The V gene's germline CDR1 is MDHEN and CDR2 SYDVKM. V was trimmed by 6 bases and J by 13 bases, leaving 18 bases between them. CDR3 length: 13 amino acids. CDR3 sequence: CASRTNRDGRLFF. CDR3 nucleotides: TGTGCCAGCAGAACGAACAGGGATGGTAGACTGTTTTTT.

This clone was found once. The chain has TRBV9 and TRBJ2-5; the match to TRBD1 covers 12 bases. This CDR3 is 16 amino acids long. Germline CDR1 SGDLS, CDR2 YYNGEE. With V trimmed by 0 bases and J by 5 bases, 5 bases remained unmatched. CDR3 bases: TGTGCCAGCAGCGTAGCGGGACAGGGGGCGGTGGAGACCCAGTACTTC. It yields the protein CASSVAGQGAVETQYF.

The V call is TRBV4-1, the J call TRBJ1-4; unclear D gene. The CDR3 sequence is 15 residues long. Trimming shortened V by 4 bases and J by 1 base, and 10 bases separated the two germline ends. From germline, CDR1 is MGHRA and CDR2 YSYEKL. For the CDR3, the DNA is TGCGCCAGCAGCCTCGACGATGGAACTAATGAAAAACTGTTTTTT. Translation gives CASSLDDGTNEKLFF.

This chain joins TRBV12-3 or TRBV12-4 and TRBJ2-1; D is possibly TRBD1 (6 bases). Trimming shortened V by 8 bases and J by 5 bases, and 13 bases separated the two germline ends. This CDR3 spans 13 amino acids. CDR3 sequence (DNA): TGTGCCAGCCTACCCGGACAGCACAATGAGCAGTTCTTC. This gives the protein CASLPGQHNEQFF.

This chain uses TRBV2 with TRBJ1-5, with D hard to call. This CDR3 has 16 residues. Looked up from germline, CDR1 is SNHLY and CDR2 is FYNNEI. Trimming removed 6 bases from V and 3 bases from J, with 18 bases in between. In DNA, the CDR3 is TGTGCCAGCAGCTCCAGGAGGGAAAGTATCAATCAGCCCCAGCATTTT. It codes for CASSSRRESINQPQHF.

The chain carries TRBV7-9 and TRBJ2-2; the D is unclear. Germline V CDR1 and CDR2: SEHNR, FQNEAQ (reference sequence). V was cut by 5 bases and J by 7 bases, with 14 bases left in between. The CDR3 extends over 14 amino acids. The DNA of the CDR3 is TGTGCCAGCAGCCCCCACTCCTCTAACGGGGAGCTGTTTTTT. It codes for CASSPHSSNGELFF.

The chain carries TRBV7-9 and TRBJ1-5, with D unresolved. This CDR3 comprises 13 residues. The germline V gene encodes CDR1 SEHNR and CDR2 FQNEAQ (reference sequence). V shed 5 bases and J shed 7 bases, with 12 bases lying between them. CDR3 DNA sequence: TGTGCCAGCAGCCTTCAGGAACGGCAGCCCCAGCATTTT. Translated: CASSLQERQPQHF.

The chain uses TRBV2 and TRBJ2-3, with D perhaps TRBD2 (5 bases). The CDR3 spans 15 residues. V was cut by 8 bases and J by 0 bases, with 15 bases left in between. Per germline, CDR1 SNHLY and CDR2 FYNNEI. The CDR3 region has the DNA TGTGCCAGCTCGTCAATAGGACTTAGCACAGATACGCAGTATTTT. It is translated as CASSSIGLSTDTQYF.

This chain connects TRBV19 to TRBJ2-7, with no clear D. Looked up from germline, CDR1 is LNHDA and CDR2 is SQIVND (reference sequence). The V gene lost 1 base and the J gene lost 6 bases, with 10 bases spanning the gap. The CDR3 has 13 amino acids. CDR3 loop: CASSIGAESEQYF. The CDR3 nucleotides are TGTGCCAGTAGTATAGGTGCCGAGTCCGAGCAGTACTTC. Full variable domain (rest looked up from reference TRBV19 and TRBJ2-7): DGGITQSPKYLFRKEGQNVTLSCEQNLNHDAMYWYRQDPGQGLRLIYYSQIVNDFQKGDIAEGYSVSREKKESFPLTVTSAQKNPTAFYLCASSIGAESEQYFGPGTRLTVT.